This TCR beta chain was observed in a study of regulatory T cells in long-lasting Graves disease. Broader study findings: When disease was persistent, TRBV28, TRBJ1-2 and TRBJ2-5 were the favored segments. Persistent Graves' patients showed a TCR diversity that was lower than that of newly diagnosed ones. In persistent patients, shared public clonotypes (approximately 3,000) outnumbered those in new patients (roughly 870).

Specified time point: persistent/refractory GD, antithyroid drugs over 5 years with positive TRAb. Generation of the TCR library employed RNA extracted from PBMCs. This clonotype was picked up a small number of times. Its antigen is unknown. The germline V gene encodes CDR1 KGHSH and CDR2 LQKENI. The CDR3 length is 15 residues. J lost 5 bases, V lost 6 bases, and 12 bases had no gene match. Arm-PCR of CDR3 regions and iRepertoire HTBI primers were the basis on which TCR beta libraries were built. Methods used by the authors: Identification across samples found approximately 67 TRBV and 12 to 15 TRBJ segments. One entry per CDR3 protein results from TCRdb running MiXCR on the multiplex PCR reads. TCRdb's processing, not the authors', yielded these V and J calls. Here the sample spans about 400,000 distinct CDR3 sequences, less than 25% being singletons.

Sequencing was performed on peripheral blood mononuclear cells (PBMCs), taken when the disease was refractory, from a patient treated with antithyroid drugs. The chain couples TRBV18 to TRBJ2-7; 8 positions match TRBD1. The TCR originated in a female donor with Graves disease. The CDR3, as DNA: TGTGCCAGCTCCCAAAGGACAGGGAGGTTCGACGAGCAGTACTTC. Translation: CASSQRTGRFDEQYF.